This is a list of T cell receptor beta chains from one sample in a study of T cells after yellow fever vaccination. Using its own MiXCR run on the 5' RACE reads, TCRdb lists one record per CDR3 protein. Of about 320,000 distinct CDR3 sequences in the sample, around a tenth were seen once. The source material was CD4+ T cells sorted from PBMCs, sampled 45 days after the yellow fever booster vaccination. These receptors all come from a man aged 18 to 30 who received the YFV17D yellow fever vaccine. The CDR3 runs from the conserved cysteine through the conserved F or W. D genes are given only for firm matches. Clone size appears in some rows only: once, few, many, or a class for an expanded clone.

CASSRWTANQETQYF	TGCGCCAGCAGCCGCTGGACAGCGAACCAAGAGACCCAGTACTTC	many	.	TRBV5-1	TRBJ2-5
CASSFFSGGQPQHF	TGTGCCAGCAGTTTCTTTTCGGGGGGACAGCCCCAGCATTTT	many	.	TRBV12-3/TRBV12-4	TRBJ1-5
CALSPGIQETQYF	TGTGCCTTGAGCCCAGGGATCCAAGAGACCCAGTACTTC	few	.	TRBV30	TRBJ2-5
CSARDLQSGGYTF	TGCAGTGCTAGAGATTTACAGTCCGGTGGCTACACCTTC	.	.	TRBV20-1	TRBJ1-2
CATSRDFGEETQYF	TGTGCCACCAGCAGAGATTTCGGGGAAGAGACCCAGTACTTC	few	.	TRBV15	TRBJ2-5
CASSQGGTVYVVGEKLFF	TGCGCCAGCAGCCAAGGTGGGACAGTATACGTAGTCGGGGAAAAACTGTTTTTT	few	TRBD1	TRBV4-1	TRBJ1-4
CASTQSRGNMNTEAFF	TGTGCCAGCACCCAGAGCCGGGGGAACATGAACACTGAAGCTTTCTTT	many	.	TRBV6-5	TRBJ1-1
CASSTSTANTGELFF	TGTGCCAGCAGCACAAGCACAGCGAACACCGGGGAGCTGTTTTTT	.	.	TRBV5-4	TRBJ2-2
CAARRAGSYEQYF	TGTGCCGCAAGGAGGGCAGGGTCCTACGAGCAGTACTTC	many	.	TRBV3-1	TRBJ2-7
CASSSGTLRGDTQYF	TGTGCCAGCAGCTCGGGGACCCTAAGAGGAGATACGCAGTATTTT	few	.	TRBV11-1	TRBJ2-3
CASSISGRSNQPQHF	TGTGCCAGTAGTATAAGTGGGCGCAGCAATCAGCCCCAGCATTTT	few	.	TRBV19	TRBJ1-5
CASSQVGIAGGVRETQYF	TGTGCCAGCAGCCAAGTAGGGATAGCGGGGGGGGTTCGGGAGACCCAGTACTTC	few	TRBD2	TRBV4-2	TRBJ2-5
CASSRLGTGDTDTQYF	TGTGCCAGCAGCCGACTAGGGACAGGGGACACAGATACGCAGTATTTT	.	TRBD1	TRBV7-2	TRBJ2-3
CASSPIAGLRSDTQYF	TGTGCCAGCAGTCCCATAGCGGGATTAAGGTCCGATACGCAGTATTTT	few	TRBD2	TRBV6-5	TRBJ2-3
CASSYSQMGETQYF	TGTGCCAGCAGTTACTCGCAAATGGGGGAGACCCAGTACTTC	few	.	TRBV6-2/TRBV6-3	TRBJ2-5
CSAKDSNFHNEQFF	TGCAGTGCTAAAGACAGCAACTTTCACAATGAGCAGTTCTTC	.	.	TRBV20-1	TRBJ2-1
CASMDSGGNTGELFF	TGTGCCAGCATGGATAGCGGGGGAAACACCGGGGAGCTGTTTTTT	many	TRBD2	TRBV25-1	TRBJ2-2
CASSLRQGYGYTF	TGTGCCAGCAGCCTCAGACAGGGCTATGGCTACACCTTC	many	TRBD1	TRBV27	TRBJ1-2
CASTPDRGNQPQHF	TGTGCCAGCACCCCCGACAGGGGGAATCAGCCCCAGCATTTT	.	TRBD1	TRBV18	TRBJ1-5
CSATGTNYQETQYF	TGCAGTGCGACCGGGACAAACTATCAAGAGACCCAGTACTTC	.	.	TRBV20-1	TRBJ2-5
CASSDMGRGQYNEQFF	TGCGCCAGCAGTGATATGGGGCGCGGCCAATACAATGAGCAGTTCTTC	many	.	TRBV10-1	TRBJ2-1
CASSKGRQGAGELFF	TGTGCCAGCAGCAAGGGGCGGCAGGGGGCCGGGGAGCTGTTTTTT	many	TRBD1	TRBV12-3/TRBV12-4	TRBJ2-2
CASSVGVTVGNEQFF	TGTGCCAGCAGCGTAGGGGTCACGGTGGGTAATGAGCAGTTCTTC	few	.	TRBV9	TRBJ2-1
CSASRQAIYNEQFF	TGCAGTGCTTCGCGACAGGCTATATACAATGAGCAGTTCTTC	few	.	TRBV20-1	TRBJ2-1
CASSLSDSRPQYF	TGCGCCAGCAGCTTGTCCGACTCCAGACCCCAGTACTTC	many	.	TRBV5-1	TRBJ2-5
CASSLSPGGKEAFF	TGTGCCAGCAGCTTAAGTCCAGGGGGGAAGGAAGCTTTCTTT	.	TRBD1	TRBV7-2	TRBJ1-1
CASSVSSVGETQYF	TGTGCCAGCAGCGTTTCCAGCGTAGGGGAGACCCAGTACTTC	once	.	TRBV9	TRBJ2-5
CASSLKGNTEAFF	TGCGCCAGCAGCTTGAAGGGTAACACTGAAGCTTTCTTT	many	.	TRBV5-1	TRBJ1-1
CATSPGLSQRGANVLTF	TGTGCCACCTCGCCGGGACTGAGTCAAAGGGGGGCCAACGTCCTGACTTTC	few	.	TRBV24-1	TRBJ2-6
CSVLEGYEQYF	TGCAGCGTTTTAGAGGGCTACGAGCAGTACTTC	few	.	TRBV29-1	TRBJ2-7
CASSLEGINTEAFF	TGCGCCAGCAGCTTGGAGGGGATTAACACTGAAGCTTTCTTT	few	.	TRBV5-1	TRBJ1-1
CASGAGNNYGYTF	TGTGCCAGCGGAGCGGGGAATAACTATGGCTACACCTTC	few	.	TRBV9	TRBJ1-2
CASVGQGTSTDTQYF	TGTGCCAGCGTGGGACAGGGGACTAGCACAGATACGCAGTATTTT	.	TRBD1	TRBV12-3/TRBV12-4	TRBJ2-3
CSVEGGLAVGGYF	TGCAGCGTTGAAGGTGGACTAGCGGTTGGGGGCTACTTC	few	TRBD2	TRBV29-1	TRBJ2-5
CASCYGQAHYGYTF	TGTGCCAGCTGTTACGGACAGGCTCACTATGGCTACACCTTC	.	TRBD1	TRBV28	TRBJ1-2
CATSPLENIQYF	TGTGCTACCTCCCCTTTGGAAAACATTCAGTACTTC	few	.	TRBV12-5	TRBJ2-4
CASREETQYF	TGTGCCAGCAGGGAAGAGACCCAGTACTTC	many	.	TRBV2	TRBJ2-5
CASSLGGFNEKLFF	TGCGCCAGCAGCTTAGGGGGATTTAATGAAAAACTGTTTTTT	few	.	TRBV5-1	TRBJ1-4
CASSPPGAFNYGYTF	TGTGCCAGCTCACCACCGGGAGCCTTTAACTATGGCTACACCTTC	few	.	TRBV18	TRBJ1-2
CASSKGLTNEKLFF	TGTGCCAGCAGCAAGGGGCTTACTAATGAAAAACTGTTTTTT	few	.	TRBV7-8	TRBJ1-4
CASSSRTSLETQYF	TGTGCCAGCAGTTCCCGGACTAGTTTGGAGACCCAGTACTTC	.	TRBD2	TRBV6-2/TRBV6-3	TRBJ2-5
CASSVYDPGDTQYF	TGTGCCAGCAGCGTCTACGACCCCGGGGATACGCAGTATTTT	few	.	TRBV7-9	TRBJ2-3
CASSDRVSVDTQYF	TGTGCCAGCAGCGACAGGGTATCTGTCGATACGCAGTATTTT	few	TRBD1	TRBV3-1	TRBJ2-3
CSAARGATGETQYF	TGCAGTGCTGCGCGGGGGGCCACGGGAGAGACCCAGTACTTC	few	TRBD2	TRBV20-1	TRBJ2-5
CASRDPLVRRKQYF	TGTGCCAGCAGGGACCCACTAGTGCGGAGAAAGCAGTACTTC	.	.	TRBV6-6	TRBJ2-7
CASSTVLGGTDTQYF	TGTGCCAGCTCAACTGTCTTGGGAGGCACAGATACGCAGTATTTT	.	.	TRBV18	TRBJ2-3
CASSYSELGGTYEQYF	TGTGCCAGCAGTTACTCGGAGCTAGGGGGGACCTACGAGCAGTACTTC	many	.	TRBV6-5	TRBJ2-7
CASTGQVKLSGYNEQFF	TGTGCCAGCACGGGACAGGTTAAACTCTCGGGCTACAATGAGCAGTTCTTC	few	TRBD1	TRBV6-2/TRBV6-3	TRBJ2-1
CASSFIRNTEAFF	TGCGCCAGCAGCTTTATCCGGAACACTGAAGCTTTCTTT	few	.	TRBV5-1	TRBJ1-1
CASSVARNQPQHF	TGTGCCAGCAGCGTTGCGCGCAATCAGCCCCAGCATTTT	.	.	TRBV7-3	TRBJ1-5
CASSYSGGPQHF	TGTGCCAGCAGTTACTCAGGAGGGCCCCAGCATTTT	.	.	TRBV6-5	TRBJ1-5
CASSQEAVAGYNQPQHF	TGCGCCAGCAGCCAAGAGGCAGTTGCGGGCTACAATCAGCCCCAGCATTTT	.	.	TRBV4-3	TRBJ1-5
CASGFVGSRDEKLFF	TGTGCCAGCGGATTCGTTGGGTCGAGGGATGAAAAACTGTTTTTT	few	.	TRBV3-1	TRBJ1-4
CAWSVNRIQYF	TGTGCCTGGAGTGTAAATCGCATTCAGTACTTC	many	.	TRBV30	TRBJ2-4